What follows describes a single T cell receptor (beta chain). Its antigen is not known. V lost 2 bases to trimming and J lost 1 base, with 2 bases between them. Germline-derived CDR1 and CDR2 are SGHTA and FQGNSA. This CDR3 has 12 residues. TCRdb processed the 5' RACE reads anew with MiXCR; each CDR3 protein has one entry. This sample has 50,000 to 60,000 distinct CDR3 sequences, with about a quarter found just once. These data originate in a study of T-cell memory formation after mild COVID-19. Study-level information: Largely, the TCR clusters proved donor specific.

Study results and caveats: Several responding clones turned up in pre-infection memory, indicating that cross-reactive memory may have taken part. CD8+ contracting clones occupied EMRA, while CD4+ ones occupied mainly CM and EM.

The TCR was taken from a man aged 18-30 years who had mild COVID-19 (a few samples of this study predate the infection). Cell type and time point are not known. The gene calls are TRBV7-2 and TRBJ1-1, with D hard to call. Sequenced: PBMCs or a T cell subset sorted from them (not recorded which). CDR3 DNA: TGTGCCAGCAGCTTAACGAACACTGAAGCTTTCTTT. Translating gives CASSLTNTEAFF. The full variable domain, with the rest looked up from reference TRBV7-2 and TRBJ1-1, is GAGVSQSPSNKVTEKGKDVELRCDPISGHTALYWYRQSLGQGLEFLIYFQGNSAPDKSGLPSDRFSAERTGGSVSTLTIQRTQQEDSAVYLCASSLTNTEAFFGQGTRLTVV.